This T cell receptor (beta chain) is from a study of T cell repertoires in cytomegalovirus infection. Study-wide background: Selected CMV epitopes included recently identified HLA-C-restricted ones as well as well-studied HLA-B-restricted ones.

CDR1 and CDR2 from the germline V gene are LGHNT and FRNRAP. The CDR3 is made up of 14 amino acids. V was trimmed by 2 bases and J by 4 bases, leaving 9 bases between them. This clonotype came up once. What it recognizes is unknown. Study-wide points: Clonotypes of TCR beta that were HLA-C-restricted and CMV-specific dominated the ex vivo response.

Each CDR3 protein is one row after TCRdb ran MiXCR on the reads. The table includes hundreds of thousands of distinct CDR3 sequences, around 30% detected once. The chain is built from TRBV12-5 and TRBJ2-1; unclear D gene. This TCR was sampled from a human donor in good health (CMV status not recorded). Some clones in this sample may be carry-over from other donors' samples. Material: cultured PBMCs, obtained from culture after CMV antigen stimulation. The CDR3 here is CASGLWSKYNEQFF. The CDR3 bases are TGTGCTAGTGGTTTGTGGTCCAAATACAATGAGCAGTTCTTC.